The present TCR beta chain was sequenced within a study of CD4 and CD8 cells across lung adenocarcinoma regions. TCRdb analysed the PCR reads with MiXCR anew, one entry per CDR3 protein. The sample holds tens of thousands of distinct CDR3 sequences, approximately 52% seen once. CDR3 length: 14 amino acids. V gave up 8 bases and J gave up 11 bases, with 21 bases separating them. Germline-derived CDR1 and CDR2 are MNHEY and SMNVEV (reference sequence). The patients had localized lung adenocarcinoma, a non-small cell subtype. The sequence was obtained from a male donor with lung adenocarcinoma. The CD4 and CD8 labels of this study may be unreliable. Sequenced: CD4+ T cells from the center of a lung tumor. The chain links TRBV27 to TRBJ2-2; no clear D. The DNA for the CDR3 is TGTGCCAGCCGAACGGCGGTCAGCACCGATGAGCTGTTTTTT. Protein: CASRTAVSTDELFF.